This TCR beta chain was sequenced in a study of blood T cell repertoires in COVID-19. Study-level background: Acute and convalescent COVID-19 samples came from the United States, Italy and Spain. Sources were T cells, B-cell-depleted T cells, or PBMCs; the material itself was cDNA or gDNA.

Seattle patient enrollment occurred during active infection, with longitudinal follow-up thereafter. Germline-derived CDR1 and CDR2 are SGHNT and YYREEE (reference sequence). The CDR3 has 14 amino acids. Trimming shortened V by 5 bases and J by 2 bases, and 13 bases separated the two germline ends. Per the original methods: Counts of nucleated cells, estimated from reference gene primer amplification, were obtained. Measured with immunoSEQ multiplex PCR; TCRdb has only the in-frame clones, and not every one. V, J and clone size are taken as reported in that table, and D and trimming were inferred from the DNA itself. The data show approximately 110,000 clones, roughly 80% seen once.

The gene calls are TRBV5-4 and TRBJ2-5, with D possibly being TRBD1 (5 bases). Sequenced: peripheral blood. The clonotype originates from a man of 80 years or more with COVID-19, enrolled during active disease. Here the CDR3 DNA reads TGTGCCAGCAGATTCGACAGTAATCAAGAGACCCAGTACTTC. Amino acid sequence: CASRFDSNQETQYF.